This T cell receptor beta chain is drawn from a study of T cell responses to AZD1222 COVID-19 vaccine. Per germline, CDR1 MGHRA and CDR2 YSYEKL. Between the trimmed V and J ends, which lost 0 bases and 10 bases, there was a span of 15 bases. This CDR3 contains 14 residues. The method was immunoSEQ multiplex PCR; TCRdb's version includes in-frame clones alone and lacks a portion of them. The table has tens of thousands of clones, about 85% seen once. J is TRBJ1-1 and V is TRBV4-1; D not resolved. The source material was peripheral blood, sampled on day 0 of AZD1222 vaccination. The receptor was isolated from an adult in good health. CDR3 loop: CASSQDLSAPGAFF. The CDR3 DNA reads TGCGCCAGCAGCCAAGATTTATCAGCTCCAGGAGCTTTCTTT.